Listed below are T cell receptor beta chains from one sample, sequenced in a study of T cell responses to AZD1222 COVID-19 vaccine. Clones were read by immunoSEQ multiplex PCR, and TCRdb kept only the in-frame ones, dropping some. The repertoire holds more than 85,000 clones, with 70% to 90% as singletons. The sequences come from peripheral blood, collected on day 0 of AZD1222 vaccination. These receptors were taken from an adult in good health. Each CDR3 is given with its conserved first and last residue. The order of the fields is clone size, V gene, J gene, D gene, CDR3 DNA, CDR3 protein. The D gene is left open where the match is weak. For some rows the clone size is stated as once, few or many, or as a class when expanded; others skip it.

>-|TRBV18|TRBJ2-1|TRBD1
TGTGCCAGCACCAAAGAGACAGGGGGCATGTACAATGAGCAGTTCTTC
CASTKETGGMYNEQFF
>few|TRBV6-5|TRBJ1-5|-
TGTGCCAGCAGACAGACATATAGCAATCAGCCCCAGCATTTT
CASRQTYSNQPQHF
>once|TRBV30|TRBJ2-7|-
TGTGCCTGGAGTAGGGGCCACGAGCAGTACTTC
CAWSRGHEQYF
>-|TRBV5-1|TRBJ2-5|TRBD2
TGCGCCAGCAGCTTGGGCGGGAGCGGATTGGAGACCCAGTACTTC
CASSLGGSGLETQYF
>-|TRBV29-1|TRBJ2-5|TRBD1
TGCAGCGTCGACCGCCGGGACAGGGGAGAGACCCAGTACTTC
CSVDRRDRGETQYF
>-|TRBV27|TRBJ1-5|-
TGTGCCAGCAGTTTAAACAGGGCACCTTTTAGCAATCAGCCCCAGCATTTT
CASSLNRAPFSNQPQHF
>-|TRBV28|TRBJ1-2|-
TGTGCCAGCAGTTCGGGGAACTATGGCTACACCTTC
CASSSGNYGYTF
>-|TRBV6-5|TRBJ1-2|-
TGTGCCAGCAGTTACAATAACTATGGCTACACCTTC
CASSYNNYGYTF
>-|TRBV13|TRBJ2-1|-
TGTGCCAGCAGCTCCGCTACAGGTCATCCTTACAATGAGCAGTTCTTC
CASSSATGHPYNEQFF
>-|TRBV30|TRBJ2-1|-
TGTGCCTGGAGGGTCGGTACATTCAATGAGCAGTTCTTC
CAWRVGTFNEQFF
>once|TRBV3-1/TRBV3-2|TRBJ1-4|TRBD1
TGTGCCAGCAGCCAACGGACAGGACCTAATGAAAAACTGTTTTTT
CASSQRTGPNEKLFF
>-|TRBV27|TRBJ2-2|-
TGTGCCAGCAGTAGCAGACGGGGCGGGGAGCTGTTTTTT
CASSSRRGGELFF
>-|TRBV10-3|TRBJ1-3|-
TGTGCCATTAAAGACTCTGGAAACACCATATATTTT
CAIKDSGNTIYF
>-|TRBV7-3|TRBJ2-6|TRBD1
TGTGCCAGCAGCTTAATCGGGACAGGGGGCATGGCTGGGGCCAACGTCCTGACTTTC
CASSLIGTGGMAGANVLTF